This TCR beta chain comes out of a study of blood T cell repertoires in COVID-19. Methods used by the authors: The assay estimated nucleated cells by amplifying reference gene primers. The repertoire was sequenced with immunoSEQ multiplex PCR; TCRdb's copy has only in-frame clones and lacks some. From that table come the V and J calls and clone size; the DNA was used to work out D and trimming. This repertoire shows fewer than 200,000 clones, 70% to 90% found once; its top ten account for roughly 2%. The ends lost 0 bases at V and 2 bases at J; junction bases unmatched: 5. The CDR3 has 16 amino acids. The germline gives CDR1 SGHDN, CDR2 FVKESK.

The rearrangement uses TRBV14 and TRBJ2-5; 8 positions agree with TRBD1. The TCR originated in a man over 45 who had recovered from COVID-19. The material sequenced was peripheral blood. The CDR3 loop reads CASSQDDYRGQETQYF. The CDR3 region has the DNA TGTGCCAGCAGCCAAGACGATTACAGGGGGCAAGAGACCCAGTACTTC.